The clone carrying this TCR beta chain was observed a few times. Its antigen remains unknown. This entry belongs to a study of blood T cells in healthy people across ages. General observations from the study: Diversity estimates drawn from one million T cells were deemed underestimates. Changes seen in expanded clonotypes were possibly confounded by donor CMV status left unknown. Among T cells, TCR beta diversity per million cells dropped roughly linearly as age rose.

Germline CDR1 is MGHRA and CDR2 is YSYEKL. Trimming stripped 3 bases from V and 5 bases from J, with 7 bases between. This CDR3 has 13 residues. The second PCR ran about 6 to 12 cycles with a sample-barcoded 5' primer and J-beta primers. Carrying 12 random nucleotides, a template-switch adaptor labeled each individual cDNA molecule. TCRdb analysed the 5' RACE reads with MiXCR anew, one entry per CDR3 protein. The repertoire holds about 1,400,000 distinct CDR3 sequences, with approximately 63% as singletons. This sequence originates from a man in his late teens or twenties in good health. The rearrangement uses TRBV4-1 and TRBJ1-4; D remains unclear. Sequenced input: blood. DNA of the CDR3: TGCGCCAGCAGCCAGAGAGTCAATGAAAAACTGTTTTTT. Amino acids: CASSQRVNEKLFF.